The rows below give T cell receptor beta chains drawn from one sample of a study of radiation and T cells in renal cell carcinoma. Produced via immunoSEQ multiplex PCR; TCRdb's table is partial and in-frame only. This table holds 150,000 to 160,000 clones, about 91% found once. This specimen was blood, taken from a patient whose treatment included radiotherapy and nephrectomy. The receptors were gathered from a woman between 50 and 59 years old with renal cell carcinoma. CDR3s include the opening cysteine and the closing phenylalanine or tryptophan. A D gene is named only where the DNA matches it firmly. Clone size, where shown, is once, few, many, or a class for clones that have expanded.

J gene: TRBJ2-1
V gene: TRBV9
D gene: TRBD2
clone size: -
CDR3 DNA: TGTGCCAGCAGCGCCGCCCCCGGGAGCGGGGGGGCCTACAATGAGCAGTTCTTC
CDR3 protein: CASSAAPGSGGAYNEQFF

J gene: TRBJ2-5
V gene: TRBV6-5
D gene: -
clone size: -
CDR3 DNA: TGTGCCTCCCAAGCCAGTTCGGAGACCCAGTACTTC
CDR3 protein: CASQASSETQYF

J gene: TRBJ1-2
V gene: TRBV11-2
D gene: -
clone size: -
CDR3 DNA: TGTGCCAGCGGATTAGGCGGGGGCTACACCTTC
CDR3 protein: CASGLGGGYTF

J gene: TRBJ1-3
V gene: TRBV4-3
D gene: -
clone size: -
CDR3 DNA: TGCGCCAGCAGTCTCAGGGACTCTCTGGGAAACACCATATATTTT
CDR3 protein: CASSLRDSLGNTIYF

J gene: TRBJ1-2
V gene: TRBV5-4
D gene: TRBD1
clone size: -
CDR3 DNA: TGTGCCAGCAGTCGGACAGGCGTCTATGGCTACACCTTC
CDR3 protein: CASSRTGVYGYTF

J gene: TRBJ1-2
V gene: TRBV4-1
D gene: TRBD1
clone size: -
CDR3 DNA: TGCGCCAGCAGCCAAGGGACCGGACAGGGTGACTTCGGATCCTCTGGCTACACCTTC
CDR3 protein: CASSQGTGQGDFGSSGYTF

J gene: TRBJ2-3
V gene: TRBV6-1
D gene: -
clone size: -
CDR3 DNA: TGTGCCAGCAGTGAAGGTCGCCTAAACACAGATACGCAGTATTTT
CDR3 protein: CASSEGRLNTDTQYF

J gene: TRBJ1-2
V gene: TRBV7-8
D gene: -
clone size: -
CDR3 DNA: TGTGCCAGCAGCTTAGATGCCTATGGCTACACCTTC
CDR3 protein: CASSLDAYGYTF

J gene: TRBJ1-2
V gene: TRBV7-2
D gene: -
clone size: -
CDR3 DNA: TGTGCCAGCAGCCGTATCGGGTACAGGGAAATTAACTATGGCTACACCTTC
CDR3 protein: CASSRIGYREINYGYTF

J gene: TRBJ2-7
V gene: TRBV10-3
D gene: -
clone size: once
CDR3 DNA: TGTGCCATCAGTGAGAGGTACGAGCAGTACTTC
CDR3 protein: CAISERYEQYF

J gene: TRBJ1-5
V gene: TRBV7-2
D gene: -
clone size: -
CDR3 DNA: TGTGCCAGCAGCTTAGCACAAGGCGGCAATCAGCCCCAGCATTTT
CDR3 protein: CASSLAQGGNQPQHF

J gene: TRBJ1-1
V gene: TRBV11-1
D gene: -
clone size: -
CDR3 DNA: TGTGCCAGCAGCTTAGTCGCTTCGGGCATGAACACTGAAGCTTTCTTT
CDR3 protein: CASSLVASGMNTEAFF

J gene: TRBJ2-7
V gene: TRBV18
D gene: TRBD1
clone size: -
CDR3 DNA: TGTGCCAGCTCACCGAGAAGGGGGCCCTACGAGCAGTACTTC
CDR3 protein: CASSPRRGPYEQYF

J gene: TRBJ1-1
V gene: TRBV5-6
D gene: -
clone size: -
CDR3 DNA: TGTGCCAGCAGCTTGGCGTTCTTGAACACTGAAGCTTTCTTT
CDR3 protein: CASSLAFLNTEAFF

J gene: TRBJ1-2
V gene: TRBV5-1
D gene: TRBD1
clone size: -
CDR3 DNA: TGCGCCAGCAGCCTGAGAGGGGGCTCAACGAACTATGGCTACACCTTC
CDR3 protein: CASSLRGGSTNYGYTF

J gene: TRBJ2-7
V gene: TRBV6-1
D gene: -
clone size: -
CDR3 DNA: TGTGCCAGCAGGGACCGTTACTCCTACGAGCAGTACTTC
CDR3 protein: CASRDRYSYEQYF

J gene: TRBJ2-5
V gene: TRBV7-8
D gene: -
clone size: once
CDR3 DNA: TGTGCCAGCAGCCCCCAGACTGGGGAGACCCAGTACTTC
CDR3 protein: CASSPQTGETQYF